This record concerns one TCR beta chain sequence. What it binds is not known. The donors were part of the validation cohort of 100 to 150 subjects. That cohort was separate from the first cohort, which comprised under 750 subjects. This record belongs to a study of cytomegalovirus exposure and HLA in healthy donors. Study results and caveats: The authors enumerated 150 to 200 TCR beta chains as linked to cytomegalovirus. Many donors shared some public TCRs, even though most TCR sequences were rare.

TCRdb's copy holds only in-frame clones and misses some; the assay was immunoSEQ multiplex PCR. The sample records 120,000 or so clones, approximately 91% being singletons. The CDR3 covers 15 residues. Germline V CDR1 and CDR2: SGHDN, FVKESK. V trimming: 6 bases; J trimming: 2 bases; junction bases outside the gene matches: 2. The genes are TRBV14 and TRBJ2-1; 12 bases line up with TRBD2. What was sequenced was PBMCs. The receptor was isolated from a woman in her late teens or twenties in good health and CMV-seronegative. The CDR3 protein is CASSRTSGTYNEQFF. CDR3 sequence (DNA): TGTGCCAGCAGTCGGACTAGCGGGACCTACAATGAGCAGTTCTTC. Supplemented by reference TRBV14 and TRBJ2-1, the full variable domain reads EAGVTQFPSHSVIEKGQTVTLRCDPISGHDNLYWYRRVMGKEIKFLLHFVKESKQDESGMPNNRFLAERTGGTYSTLKVQPAELEDSGVYFCASSRTSGTYNEQFFGPGTRLTVL.